The clone carrying this TCR beta chain was found once. The sample holds other DNA sequences that translate to the same CDR3. The assay was immunoSEQ multiplex PCR, and TCRdb's table has in-frame clones only and misses some. The repertoire holds 2 million to 2.5 million clones, with approximately 93% as singletons. The data stem from a study of shared clonotypes between healthy human individuals. Study at large: Donors had three CD4 naive, three CD4 memory, two CD8 naive and one CD8 memory plate apiece.

V trimming: 4 bases; J trimming: 4 bases; junction bases outside the gene matches: 6. Per germline, CDR1 SGHTA and CDR2 FQGTGA. CDR3 length: 15 amino acids. The source of this sequence is a man aged 18 to 30 in good health. Some clones in this sample may be carry-over from other donors' samples. The chain has TRBV7-3 and TRBJ1-3; 8 nucleotides agree with TRBD1. The specimen was naive CD4+ T cells from PBMCs. Subset indicated: CD45RA+ positively selected. The CDR3 coding sequence is TGTGCCAGCAGCTCCTCAGGGGGCTCCGGAAACACCATATATTTT. It codes for CASSSSGGSGNTIYF.